Below are 7 T cell receptor beta chains sequenced from a single sample in a study of shared clonotypes between healthy human individuals. The repertoire was sequenced with immunoSEQ multiplex PCR; TCRdb's copy has only in-frame clones and lacks some. The sample carries some 980,000 clones, 76% recorded once. The material sequenced was memory CD4+ T cells sorted from blood. Regarding subset: CD45RA-negative fraction. The receptors shown here come from a man between 18 and 35 years old in good health.

CDR3 residues: CASSPRLAGYNEQFF. As DNA, the CDR3 is TGTGCCAGCAGTCCAAGACTAGCGGGATACAATGAGCAGTTCTTC. V and J are TRBV25-1 and TRBJ2-1; 11 nucleotides line up with TRBD2. CDR1 and CDR2 from the germline V gene are MGHDK and SYGVNS. The CDR3 is 15 amino acids. With 5 bases clipped from V and 4 bases from J, the junction kept 4 bases outside the gene matches.

The chain carries TRBV12-5 and TRBJ2-3, with D possibly matching TRBD1 (5 bases). Germline CDR1 and CDR2: LGHNT and FRNRAP. Trimming took 1 base from V and 4 from J, leaving 12 bases between them. There are 15 residues in the CDR3. For the CDR3, the DNA is TGTGCTAGTGGTTTGGGGTGGGAAGGGGCAGATACGCAGTATTTT. Translating it yields CASGLGWEGADTQYF.

The V call is TRBV7-2, the J call TRBJ2-7; D uncertain. V was cut by 9 bases and J by 9 bases, with 21 bases left in between. CDR3 length equals 13 residues. Germline loops: CDR1 SGHTA, CDR2 FQGNSA. The CDR3 DNA reads as TGTGCCAGTTCCGGGTCCCGGCAAGGGTTGCAGTACTTC. This encodes CASSGSRQGLQYF.

This clone was observed once. Within the sample, other DNA sequences also encode this same CDR3. The chain carries TRBV6-1 and TRBJ1-4; D may be TRBD1 (5 bases). The V end lost 6 bases, the J end lost 1 base, and 9 bases lay between the germline ends. The germline V gene has CDR1 MNHNS and CDR2 SASEGT. The CDR3 contains 14 residues. In DNA form, the CDR3 reads TGTGCCAGCAGAGGCACAGGAACTAATGAAAAACTGTTTTTT. It codes for CASRGTGTNEKLFF.

The rearrangement joins TRBV2 to TRBJ2-7; D is unresolved. The V gene lost 2 bases and the J gene lost 6 bases, with 11 bases spanning the gap. This CDR3 is built from 13 residues. Germline V CDR1 and CDR2: SNHLY, FYNNEI. The CDR3 DNA follows: TGTGCCAGCAGTGAAAACACCCTCGCCGAGCAGTACTTC. It yields the protein CASSENTLAEQYF.

The V gene is TRBV5-1, the J gene TRBJ2-1; 7 bases line up with TRBD2. CDR1 and CDR2 (germline): SGHRS, YFSETQ. J lost 7 bases, V lost 2 bases, and 9 bases had no gene match. The CDR3 is 15 residues long. In nucleotides, the CDR3 is TGCGCCAGCAGCTTCGGAACGGGGGAGGGGAATGAGCAGTTCTTC. It encodes CASSFGTGEGNEQFF.

Worth noting for this clone: This sample includes further DNA sequences coding for the same CDR3. V gene TRBV7-2 combines with J gene TRBJ2-7; possible D gene TRBD2, 5 bases. This CDR3 has 14 residues. Trimming took 1 base from V and 2 from J, leaving 9 bases between them. The germline V gene encodes CDR1 SGHTA and CDR2 FQGNSA. CDR3 DNA sequence: TGTGCCAGCAGCTTAGGTGAGGGTCCCTACGAGCAGTACTTC. It is translated as CASSLGEGPYEQYF.